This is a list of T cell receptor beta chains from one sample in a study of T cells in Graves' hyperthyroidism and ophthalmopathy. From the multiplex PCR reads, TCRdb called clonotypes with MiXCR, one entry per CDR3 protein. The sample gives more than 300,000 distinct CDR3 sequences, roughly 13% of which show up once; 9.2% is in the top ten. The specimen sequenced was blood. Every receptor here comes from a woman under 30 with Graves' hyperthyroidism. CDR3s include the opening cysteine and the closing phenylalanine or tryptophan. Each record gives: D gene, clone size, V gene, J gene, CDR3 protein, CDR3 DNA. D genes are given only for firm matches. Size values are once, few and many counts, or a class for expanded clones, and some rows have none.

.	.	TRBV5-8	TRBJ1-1	CASSPMVGPNTEAFF	TGTGCCAGCAGCCCGATGGTGGGCCCGAACACTGAAGCTTTCTTT
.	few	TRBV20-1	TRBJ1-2	CSASLPESGSDGYTF	TGCAGTGCTAGCCTCCCCGAATCGGGGAGCGATGGCTACACCTTC
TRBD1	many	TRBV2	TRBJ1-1	CANRGEANTEAFF	TGTGCCAACAGGGGCGAGGCGAACACTGAAGCTTTCTTT
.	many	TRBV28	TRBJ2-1	CASRGQNYNEQFF	TGTGCCAGCAGGGGACAAAACTACAATGAGCAGTTCTTC
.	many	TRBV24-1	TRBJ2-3	CATGLTDTQYF	TGTGCCACCGGACTCACAGATACGCAGTATTTT
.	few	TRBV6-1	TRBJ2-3	CASSYAAGTDTQYF	TGTGCCAGCAGTTACGCAGCGGGCACAGATACGCAGTATTTT
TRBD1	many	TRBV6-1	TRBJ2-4	CASSSPLQGSEGIQYF	TGTGCCAGCAGTTCCCCACTACAGGGGAGTGAGGGCATTCAGTACTTC
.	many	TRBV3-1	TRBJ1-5	CASSQMGGRGNQPQHF	TGTGCCAGCAGCCAAATGGGCGGAAGGGGCAATCAGCCCCAGCATTTT
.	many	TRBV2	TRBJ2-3	CASSELTSTDTQYF	TGTGCCAGCAGTGAGCTTACTAGCACAGATACGCAGTATTTT
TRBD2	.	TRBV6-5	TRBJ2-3	CASSYLRAGGTDTQYF	TGTGCCAGCAGTTACTTGCGAGCGGGGGGCACAGATACGCAGTATTTT
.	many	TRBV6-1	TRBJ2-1	CASSESLLELEQFF	TGTGCCAGCAGTGAGTCCCTCCTTGAACTCGAGCAGTTCTTC
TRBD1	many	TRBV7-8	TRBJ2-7	CASNRDSPYEQYF	TGTGCCAGCAACCGGGACAGCCCTTACGAGCAGTACTTC
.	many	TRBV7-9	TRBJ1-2	CASRWTEDGYTF	TGTGCCAGCAGGTGGACAGAGGATGGCTACACCTTC
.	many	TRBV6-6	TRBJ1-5	CASSYYSGPVGDQPQHF	TGTGCCAGCAGTTACTACTCGGGGCCGGTTGGGGACCAGCCCCAGCATTTT
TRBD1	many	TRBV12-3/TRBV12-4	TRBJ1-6	CASSPTGGAGNSPLHF	TGTGCCAGCAGTCCAACAGGGGGCGCGGGCAATTCACCCCTCCACTTT
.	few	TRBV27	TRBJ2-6	CASSFGGPPGANVLTF	TGTGCCAGCAGTTTTGGGGGGCCTCCTGGGGCCAACGTCCTGACTTTC
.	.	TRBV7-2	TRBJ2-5	CASSLGPGETLYF	TGTGCGAGCAGCTTGGGACCCGGAGAGACCCTGTACTTC
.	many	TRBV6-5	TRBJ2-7	CASSYSVVGVGAYEQYF	TGTGCCAGCAGTTACTCGGTGGTCGGGGTGGGAGCCTACGAGCAGTACTTC
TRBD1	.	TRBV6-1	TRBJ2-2	CASSYLAGTVRTGELFF	TGTGCCAGCTCATATCTCGCCGGGACAGTTCGCACCGGGGAGCTGTTTTTT
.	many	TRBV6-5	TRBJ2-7	CASSYQPLRGAANSYEQYF	TGTGCCAGCAGTTACCAGCCCCTGCGCGGCGCGGCGAACTCCTACGAGCAGTACTTC
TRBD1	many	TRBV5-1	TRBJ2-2	CASSRRTGGNTGELFF	TGCGCCAGCAGCCGTAGGACAGGGGGCAACACCGGGGAGCTGTTTTTT
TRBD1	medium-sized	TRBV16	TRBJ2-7	CASSRAQGVYEQYF	TGTGCCAGCAGCCGCGCCCAGGGGGTGTACGAGCAGTACTTC
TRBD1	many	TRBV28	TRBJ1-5	CASNLYRGPQPQHF	TGTGCCAGCAATCTCTACAGGGGGCCTCAGCCCCAGCATTTT
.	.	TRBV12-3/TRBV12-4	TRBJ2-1	CASSLDRLAYNEQFF	TGTGCCAGCAGTTTGGACAGACTGGCGTACAATGAGCAGTTCTTC
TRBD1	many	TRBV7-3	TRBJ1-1	CASSTTGGTEAFF	TGTGCCAGCAGCACGACAGGGGGCACTGAAGCTTTCTTT
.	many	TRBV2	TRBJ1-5	CASSESTATNQPQHF	TGTGCCAGCAGTGAGTCGACAGCGACGAATCAGCCCCAGCATTTT
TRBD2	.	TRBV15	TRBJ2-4	CATSKTSGRTKNIQYF	TGTGCCACCAGCAAGACTAGCGGGAGAACCAAAAACATTCAGTACTTC
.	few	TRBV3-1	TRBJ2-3	CASSQIQNTDTQYF	TGTGCCAGCAGCCAAATCCAAAACACAGATACGCAGTATTTT
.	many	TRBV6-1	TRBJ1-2	CASSGSGDYGYTF	TGTGCCAGCAGTGGATCAGGGGACTATGGCTACACCTTC
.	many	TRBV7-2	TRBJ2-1	CASSLSTGNPREQFF	TGTGCCAGCAGCTTAAGCACGGGAAACCCCAGAGAGCAGTTCTTC
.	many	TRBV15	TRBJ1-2	CATSVGGGFDHGYTF	TGTGCCACCAGCGTGGGGGGGGGTTTTGATCATGGCTACACCTTC
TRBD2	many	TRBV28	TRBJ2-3	CASRRGGPTDTQYF	TGTGCCAGCAGGCGGGGGGGCCCAACAGATACGCAGTATTTT
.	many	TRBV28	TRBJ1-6	CASSSPQWANSPLHF	TGTGCCAGCAGTTCCCCCCAATGGGCTAATTCACCCCTCCACTTT
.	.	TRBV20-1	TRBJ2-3	CSARKQPTQITDTQYF	TGCAGTGCTAGGAAGCAACCGACCCAGATCACAGATACGCAGTATTTT
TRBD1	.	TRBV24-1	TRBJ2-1	CATSDSPGQGGNNEQFF	TGTGCCACCAGTGATTCCCCGGGACAGGGCGGTAACAATGAGCAGTTCTTC
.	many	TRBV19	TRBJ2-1	CASSMTGLTYNEQFF	TGTGCCAGTAGTATGACGGGACTTACCTACAATGAGCAGTTCTTC
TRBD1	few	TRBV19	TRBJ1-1	CASSIATGITEAFF	TGTGCCAGTAGTATAGCGACAGGGATCACTGAAGCTTTCTTT
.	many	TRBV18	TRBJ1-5	CASSAQEAEVFNQPQHF	TGTGCCAGCTCAGCTCAAGAGGCAGAAGTATTCAATCAGCCCCAGCATTTT
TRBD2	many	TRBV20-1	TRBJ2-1	CSAGTGLALPNEQFF	TGCAGTGCCGGAACGGGACTAGCTCTCCCCAATGAGCAGTTCTTC
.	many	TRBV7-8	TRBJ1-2	CASSLDTYGYTF	TGTGCCAGCAGCTTAGACACCTATGGCTACACCTTC
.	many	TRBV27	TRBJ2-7	CASSSPGGLEQYF	TGTGCCAGCAGTTCTCCAGGCGGACTCGAGCAGTACTTC
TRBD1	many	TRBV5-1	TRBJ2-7	CASSLQGGTGTYEQYF	TGCGCCAGCAGCTTACAAGGAGGGACAGGGACCTACGAGCAGTACTTC
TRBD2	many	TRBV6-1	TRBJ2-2	CASSEALTSANTGELFF	TGTGCCAGCAGTGAAGCGCTCACTAGCGCGAACACCGGGGAGCTGTTTTTT
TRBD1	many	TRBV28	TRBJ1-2	CASSLGGQLYGYTF	TGTGCCAGCTCACTAGGGGGACAGCTCTATGGCTACACCTTC
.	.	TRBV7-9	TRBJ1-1	CASSLVAGGNTEAFF	TGTGCCAGCAGCTTAGTGGCGGGAGGGAACACTGAAGCTTTCTTT
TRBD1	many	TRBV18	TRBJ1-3	CASSPRATGAGNTIYF	TGTGCCAGCTCACCCCGGGCGACAGGGGCTGGAAACACCATATATTTT
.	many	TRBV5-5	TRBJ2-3	CASSKDSTTDTQYF	TGTGCCAGCAGCAAGGACAGCACCACAGATACGCAGTATTTT
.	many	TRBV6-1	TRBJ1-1	CASSSLGGGTEAFF	TGTGCCAGCAGTTCTTTGGGGGGGGGCACTGAAGCTTTCTTT
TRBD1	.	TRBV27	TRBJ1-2	CASRQGPTSLAYGYTF	TGTGCCAGCAGACAGGGGCCGACCTCCTTGGCATACGGCTACACCTTC
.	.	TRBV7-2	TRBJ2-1	CASSFTDNEQFF	TGTGCCAGCAGCTTTACCGACAATGAGCAGTTCTTC